These 19 T cell receptor beta chains share one sample of origin, sequenced in a study of cytomegalovirus exposure and HLA in healthy donors. PCR was performed using 60 Vbeta and 13 Jbeta primers. Profiling relied on immunoSEQ multiplex PCR, and the TCRdb table lists in-frame clones only, not all of them. This sample carries roughly 80,000 clones, approximately 66% of them seen once, and the ten largest clones take 4% to 5.5%. What was sequenced was PBMCs. These receptors were collected from a male donor in good health and CMV-seropositive.

Notes on this clone: A junction end diverges from the germline sequence, so it may reflect a read error. The J gene is TRBJ2-6, the V gene TRBV5-4, with 8 positions matching TRBD1. The germline CDR1 and CDR2 sequences are SGHNT and YYREEE (reference sequence). The CDR3 runs to 14 residues. This chain's CDR3 is CASSLDRVSNVLTF. The CDR3 DNA follows: TGTGCCAGCAGTTTGGACAGGGTGTCCAACGTCCTGACTTTC.

This clone turned up a few times. This chain connects TRBV7-2 to TRBJ2-7; 7 bases are shared with TRBD1. From germline, CDR1 is SGHTA and CDR2 FQGNSA. CDR3 length: 14 amino acids. After removal of 7 bases from V and 0 bases from J, the junction contained 6 bases not matched to a gene. CDR3 DNA sequence: TGTGCCAGCAATTCCCGGGACAGCTCCTACGAGCAGTACTTC. Its protein is CASNSRDSSYEQYF.

The rearrangement uses TRBV28 and TRBJ2-4, with 12 bases identical to TRBD2. Looked up from germline, CDR1 is MDHEN and CDR2 is SYDVKM. The trim removed 2 bases at V and 1 base at J, leaving 9 bases unmatched. CDR3 size: 19 residues. This CDR3 reads CASSLRLAGVLGAKNIQYF. The CDR3, as DNA: TGTGCCAGCAGTTTACGACTAGCGGGGGTTCTGGGGGCCAAAAACATTCAGTACTTC.

The V and J genes are TRBV28 and TRBJ1-3; the match to TRBD1 covers 9 bases. This CDR3 spans 16 amino acids. CDR1 MDHEN and CDR2 SYDVKM come from the germline V gene. Trimming removed 3 bases from V and 3 bases from J; junction bases left unmatched: 6. The CDR3 loop is CASSLGDRVFGNTIYF. CDR3 bases: TGTGCCAGCAGTTTGGGGGACAGGGTCTTTGGAAACACCATATATTTT.

CDR3 sequence reads: CASLHSLAGHYEQYF. The CDR3 nucleotides read TGTGCCAGCCTACACTCACTAGCGGGGCACTACGAGCAGTACTTC. The rearrangement links TRBV6-5 to TRBJ2-7, with 10 bases that match TRBD2. In germline, CDR1 is MNHEY, CDR2 SVGAGI. V lost 8 bases and J lost 3; bases outside the gene matches: 10. The CDR3 is made up of 15 amino acids.

This chain connects TRBV21-1 to TRBJ1-5; TRBD1, the D gene given by the table, was not confirmed from the DNA. TRBV21-1 is annotated as a pseudogene. The CDR3 is 17 residues long. The CDR3: CASSRRQGRIRNQPQHF. The CDR3 DNA reads TGTGCCAGCAGCAGGCGACAGGGTAGGATACGGAATCAGCCCCAGCATTTT.

The table lists this clone with a few counts. The V call is TRBV2, the J call TRBJ2-1; 12 positions agree with TRBD1. The CDR3 runs 15 residues. The germline CDR1 and CDR2 sequences are SNHLY and FYNNEI. The ends lost 5 bases at V and 8 bases at J; junction bases unmatched: 7. The CDR3 loop is CASSWGTGGLDEQFF. The DNA of the CDR3 is TGTGCCAGCAGTTGGGGGACAGGGGGCCTCGATGAGCAGTTCTTC.

The chain combines TRBV2 with TRBJ1-6; D gene unclear. Trimming cost V 5 bases and J 3 bases, with 14 bases left between them. Germline V CDR1 and CDR2: SNHLY, FYNNEI. There are 16 residues in the CDR3. CDR3 loop: CASSPQSAVYNSPLHF. CDR3 nucleotides: TGTGCCAGCAGTCCTCAAAGCGCGGTCTATAATTCACCCCTCCACTTT.

This clone has a handful of counts. The gene calls are TRBV30 and TRBJ1-4; 7 nucleotides align to TRBD1. Germline V gives CDR1 GTSNPN, CDR2 SVGIG (reference sequence). After removal of 3 bases from V and 4 bases from J, the junction contained 2 bases not matched to a gene. The CDR3 length is 13 residues. The CDR3 region is CAWSRQGNEKLFF. The CDR3 nucleotides are TGTGCCTGGAGCCGACAGGGTAATGAAAAACTGTTTTTT.

V gene TRBV6-6 combines with J gene TRBJ2-2; 8 bases fit TRBD1. The V gene end was trimmed by 5 bases and the J gene end by 1 base; junction bases not matched to a gene: 3. Germline values: CDR1 MNHNY, CDR2 SVGAGI (reference sequence). The CDR3 extends over 15 amino acids. The CDR3 DNA reads TGTGCCAGCAGTCACGGACAGGGGAACACCGGGGAGCTGTTTTTT. Residues: CASSHGQGNTGELFF.

This clone was picked up a small number of times. The CDR3 region has the DNA TGTGCCAGCACCGCAGGCTACCCTAACAATGAGCAGTTCTTC. Amino acids: CASTAGYPNNEQFF. The chain combines TRBV7-2 with TRBJ2-1; D uncertain. This CDR3 contains 14 residues. The V and J ends lost 7 bases and 5 bases respectively, with 15 bases between them. Germline loops: CDR1 SGHTA, CDR2 FQGNSA.

V and J are TRBV15 and TRBJ1-4; D remains unclear. Per the germline V gene, CDR1 is LNHNV and CDR2 is YYDKDF (reference sequence). The CDR3 consists of 13 residues. V dropped 5 bases and J dropped 4 bases, with 8 bases sitting between them. CDR3 in amino acids: CATSGEFNEKLFF. Here the CDR3 DNA reads TGTGCCACCAGCGGGGAGTTTAATGAAAAACTGTTTTTT.

The chain links TRBV2 to TRBJ2-5; unclear D gene. Germline CDR1 reads SNHLY; CDR2 reads FYNNEI. V lost 6 bases to trimming and J lost 1 base, with 9 bases between them. The CDR3 loop spans 13 amino acids. The CDR3 loop is CASRGEIQETQYF. For the CDR3, the DNA is TGTGCCAGCAGGGGCGAGATCCAAGAGACCCAGTACTTC.

This rearrangement joins TRBV9 to TRBJ2-7, with 11 positions matching TRBD2. V was clipped by 2 bases and J by 2 bases; unmatched bases: 6. Germline assignment: CDR1 SGDLS and CDR2 YYNGEE. This CDR3 is built from 16 residues. This CDR3 is CASSVLAGGPTYEQYF. The CDR3 bases are TGTGCCAGCAGCGTCCTAGCGGGAGGCCCAACCTACGAGCAGTACTTC.

This chain connects TRBV28 to TRBJ2-7; TRBD2 matches at 12 bases. The V gene end was trimmed by 4 bases and the J gene end by 2 bases; junction bases not matched to a gene: 6. Germline CDR1 is MDHEN and CDR2 is SYDVKM. CDR3 size: 16 residues. Written as DNA, the CDR3 is TGTGCCAGCAGTTCTGGACTAGCGGGACCCGCCTACGAGCAGTACTTC. Amino acid sequence: CASSSGLAGPAYEQYF.

The rearrangement uses TRBV6-5 and TRBJ2-7; TRBD2 matches at 7 bases. The CDR3 spans 15 residues. CDR1 and CDR2 from the germline V gene are MNHEY and SVGAGI. V lost 6 bases and J lost 3; bases outside the gene matches: 11. The CDR3 sequence is CASSPRTSGLYEQYF. The DNA of the CDR3 is TGTGCCAGCAGCCCCCGGACTAGTGGCCTCTACGAGCAGTACTTC.

This chain uses TRBV7-2 with TRBJ1-4, with TRBD1 matching over 7 bases. CDR3 length: 17 residues. The ends lost 3 bases at V and 0 bases at J; junction bases unmatched: 7. Looked up from germline, CDR1 is SGHTA and CDR2 is FQGNSA. The CDR3 region has the DNA TGTGCCAGCAGCTTGGCAGGGGGAGCGACAACTAATGAAAAACTGTTTTTT. Its translation is CASSLAGGATTNEKLFF.

The chain couples TRBV7-9 to TRBJ1-5, with TRBD1 matching over 7 bases. With V trimmed by 4 bases and J by 6 bases, 6 bases remained unmatched. The CDR3 consists of 14 residues. Germline V gene lookup returns CDR1 SEHNR and CDR2 FQNEAQ (reference sequence). CDR3 coding DNA: TGTGCCAGCAGCTCAACAGGGGAAGGTCAGCCCCAGCATTTT. Translation: CASSSTGEGQPQHF.

The CDR3 coding sequence is TGTGCCAGCAGCGTAGATCTGGGGGCCGAGCAGTACTTC. Translation gives CASSVDLGAEQYF. This chain connects TRBV9 to TRBJ2-7, with a tentative D call TRBD1 (6 bases). V gave up 0 bases and J gave up 6 bases, with 10 bases separating them. Germline CDR1 SGDLS, CDR2 YYNGEE. CDR3 length equals 13 residues.